Ten or more counts support the clone carrying this T cell receptor beta chain. Its antigen remains unidentified. This specimen belongs to a study of T cells in Graves' hyperthyroidism and ophthalmopathy. Study-level results: In blood, most of the thyroid clonotypes expanded above 0.001 were also present.

Per the germline V gene, CDR1 is SQVTM and CDR2 is ANQGSEA. With 0 bases removed from V and 4 bases from J, the gap between germline ends came to 7 bases. The CDR3 length is 13 residues. Not enrolled were patients with uncontrolled infection, other autoimmune disease, pregnancy or lactation. From more than 8 ml of fresh peripheral blood, PBMCs were isolated. TCR beta CDR3 regions were amplified from RNA transcripts. TCR CDR3 underwent first-round RT-PCR with the HTBI primer set. TCRdb reprocessed the multiplex PCR reads with MiXCR, giving one entry per CDR3 protein. In the table there are hundreds of thousands of distinct CDR3 sequences, 15% to 20% of which are singletons.

Sequencing was done on a sample of blood. The receptor was isolated from a woman in her late teens or twenties with Graves' ophthalmopathy. This chain connects TRBV29-1 to TRBJ2-1, with D hard to call. The CDR3 coding sequence is TGCAGCGTTGAAGATCATGCGTACAATGAGCAGTTCTTC. It is translated as CSVEDHAYNEQFF.